This is a list of T cell receptor beta chains from one sample in a study of T cell responses to AZD1222 COVID-19 vaccine. TCRdb's copy holds only in-frame clones and misses some; the assay was immunoSEQ multiplex PCR. This sample carries roughly 100,000 clones, around 89% of them seen once, and the ten largest clones take 2.5%. This specimen consisted of peripheral blood, obtained on day 0 of AZD1222 vaccination. The receptors stem from an adult in good health. Both conserved end residues are part of each CDR3. D genes are given only for firm matches.

V	D	J	CDR3	DNA
TRBV25-1	.	TRBJ1-6	CASSEGRVNSPLHF	TGTGCCAGCAGTGAGGGCAGGGTAAATTCACCCCTCCACTTT
TRBV11-2	.	TRBJ2-2	CASSYGGGGYGELFF	TGTGCCAGCAGCTATGGGGGCGGAGGGTACGGGGAGCTGTTTTTT
TRBV7-3	TRBD2	TRBJ2-1	CASSFLAGRALYNEQFF	TGTGCCAGCAGCTTTCTAGCGGGAAGGGCCTTATACAATGAGCAGTTCTTC
TRBV11-2	TRBD1	TRBJ2-1	CASSLEAGGHEQFF	TGTGCCAGCAGCTTAGAGGCAGGGGGCCATGAGCAGTTCTTC
TRBV3-1/TRBV3-2	.	TRBJ2-7	CASRKYRDSYEQYF	TGTGCCAGCAGGAAGTACCGGGACTCCTACGAGCAGTACTTC
TRBV2	TRBD1	TRBJ1-4	CASSPGGSGEKLFF	TGTGCCAGCAGCCCAGGGGGATCGGGTGAAAAACTGTTTTTT
TRBV4-1	.	TRBJ1-1	CASSQPRDRGEAFF	TGCGCCAGCAGCCAGCCCAGGGATAGGGGTGAAGCTTTCTTT
TRBV28	TRBD1	TRBJ2-7	CASIRRTGSHEQYF	TGTGCCAGCATACGAAGGACAGGGAGCCACGAGCAGTACTTC
TRBV6-6	.	TRBJ2-5	CASSPEMKETQYF	TGTGCCAGCAGTCCGGAGATGAAAGAGACCCAGTACTTC
TRBV7-9	TRBD2	TRBJ2-1	CASSLGLAVRGDEQFF	TGTGCCAGCAGCTTAGGGCTAGCGGTACGGGGGGATGAGCAGTTCTTC
TRBV5-8	.	TRBJ2-2	CASSAEGGRELFF	TGTGCCAGCAGCGCCGAGGGAGGCCGGGAGCTGTTTTTT
TRBV5-6	.	TRBJ1-1	CASSPGPTEAFF	TGTGCCAGCAGCCCAGGTCCAACTGAAGCTTTCTTT
TRBV6-5	TRBD1	TRBJ2-7	CASSLGQGAYEQYF	TGTGCCAGCAGTCTCGGACAGGGAGCGTACGAGCAGTACTTC
TRBV11-2	.	TRBJ2-7	CASSFEMNYEQYF	TGTGCCAGCAGCTTCGAGATGAATTACGAGCAGTACTTC
TRBV6-2/TRBV6-3	.	TRBJ2-1	CASSPGGHGSDEQFF	TGTGCCAGCAGCCCGGGGGGACATGGGTCGGATGAGCAGTTCTTC
TRBV6-5	TRBD1	TRBJ1-2	CASSLFRDRSYGYTF	TGTGCCAGCAGCTTATTCCGGGACAGGTCCTATGGCTACACCTTC
TRBV12-3/TRBV12-4	.	TRBJ1-1	CASSLSAAEAFF	TGTGCCAGCAGTTTGAGCGCGGCTGAAGCTTTCTTT
TRBV5-1	TRBD2	TRBJ2-2	CASSFREGRPGELFF	TGCGCCAGCAGCTTCCGGGAGGGCCGACCCGGGGAGCTGTTTTTT
TRBV10-3	.	TRBJ2-7	CAISDDSSYEQYF	TGTGCCATCAGTGATGACTCTTCCTACGAGCAGTACTTC
TRBV4-1	TRBD1	TRBJ1-2	CASSRAQGAGGYTF	TGCGCCAGCAGCCGCGCCCAGGGGGCGGGTGGCTACACCTTC
TRBV7-9	.	TRBJ2-1	CASSLRWYNEQFF	TGTGCCAGCAGCTTACGCTGGTACAATGAGCAGTTCTTC